This passage covers 15 T cell receptor beta chains from one sample sequenced in a study of cytomegalovirus exposure and HLA in healthy donors. PCR employed 60 Vbeta and 13 Jbeta primers. Measured with immunoSEQ multiplex PCR; TCRdb has only the in-frame clones, and not every one. The table includes some 120,000 clones, 73% detected once. Sequencing was performed on PBMCs. The receptors were sampled from a middle-aged woman in good health and CMV-seropositive.

V usage is TRBV10-2 and J usage is TRBJ2-1; 7 bases fit TRBD2. CDR3 length equals 13 residues. The V segment lost 8 bases and the J segment 10 bases; nucleotides outside the gene matches: 11. CDR1 and CDR2 from the germline V gene are WSHSY and SAAADI. The CDR3 loop reads CASWGYASGEQFF. DNA of the CDR3: TGCGCCAGCTGGGGGTATGCTAGCGGCGAGCAGTTCTTC.

This chain joins TRBV4-3 and TRBJ1-4; TRBD1 matches 8 bases. The V gene's germline CDR1 is LGHNA and CDR2 YSLEER. Trimming at V came to 3 bases and at J to 11 bases, leaving 11 bases not matched to a gene. There are 15 residues in the CDR3. The CDR3 loop reads CASSHSGQGGWKLFF. CDR3 in DNA: TGCGCCAGCAGCCATAGCGGACAGGGCGGATGGAAACTGTTTTTT.

The rearrangement uses TRBV6-1 and TRBJ2-7; D is undetermined. The CDR3 sequence is 14 residues long. Germline-derived CDR1 and CDR2 are MNHNS and SASEGT. With 2 bases removed from V and 6 bases from J, the gap between germline ends came to 14 bases. In DNA, the CDR3 is TGTGCCAGCAGTGAAAAGCCGATCGTGGTCGAGCAGTACTTC. This encodes CASSEKPIVVEQYF.

The chain combines TRBV4-1 with TRBJ2-1, with a weak D call TRBD2 (6 bases). Between the trimmed V and J ends, which lost 1 base and 6 bases, there was a span of 10 bases. CDR1 and CDR2 from the germline V gene are MGHRA and YSYEKL. The CDR3 totals 14 residues. The CDR3 region has the DNA TGCGCCAGCAGCCAAGGGGGACTTAGCAATGAGCAGTTCTTC. Protein product: CASSQGGLSNEQFF.

This clone came up a few times. J is TRBJ1-5 and V is TRBV5-8; 11 positions match TRBD1. The J segment lost 5 bases and the V segment lost 4 bases, leaving 5 bases of the junction unmatched. Germline CDR1 is SGHTS and CDR2 is YDEGEE. The CDR3 length is 15 residues. The CDR3 DNA reads TGTGCCAGCAGCCTGGGACAGGGGGACTATCAGCCCCAGCATTTT. Encoded protein: CASSLGQGDYQPQHF.

The J gene is TRBJ2-7, the V gene TRBV7-8; 7 bases line up with TRBD1. V shed 5 bases, J shed 1 base, and the junction held 11 bases outside the gene matches. CDR1 and CDR2 from the germline V gene are SGHVS and FQNEAQ. CDR3 length: 16 residues. The CDR3 DNA follows: TGTGCCAGCAGCCCCAGGGACAGACCTTATTCCTACGAGCAGTACTTC. Amino acids: CASSPRDRPYSYEQYF.

J is TRBJ1-5 and V is TRBV19; D is unresolved. There are 16 residues in the CDR3. Germline CDR1 reads LNHDA; CDR2 reads SQIVND (reference sequence). Trimming took 5 bases from V and 2 from J, leaving 16 bases between them. The CDR3 DNA reads TGTGCCAGTAGTGTTACACAGCGGGAACGCAATCAGCCCCAGCATTTT. This encodes CASSVTQRERNQPQHF.

V gene TRBV13 combines with J gene TRBJ2-7, with D possibly being TRBD2 (5 bases). Trimming stripped 0 bases from V and 0 bases from J, with 6 bases between. The CDR3 contains 14 residues. Germline V lookup: CDR1 PRHDT, CDR2 FYEKMQ (reference sequence). The CDR3 sequence is CASSLGGNSYEQYF. The CDR3 region has the DNA TGTGCCAGCAGCTTAGGCGGGAACTCCTACGAGCAGTACTTC.

The J gene is TRBJ2-5, the V gene TRBV16, with TRBD2 matching over 10 bases. The CDR3 covers 14 residues. J lost 5 bases, V lost 5 bases, and 5 bases had no gene match. The germline V gene has CDR1 KGHSY and CDR2 FQNENV. The CDR3 DNA reads as TGTGCCAGCAGCAGAGGACTAGCGGATGAGACCCAGTACTTC. This encodes CASSRGLADETQYF.

Only a few counts were recorded for this clone. The J gene is TRBJ2-1, the V gene TRBV28, with 13 positions matching TRBD2. Per the germline V gene, CDR1 is MDHEN and CDR2 is SYDVKM. The CDR3 spans 15 residues. V shed 6 bases and J 9 bases; nucleotides not matched to a gene: 8. The CDR3 DNA is TGTGCCAGCAGCCTACCGGGACTAGCGGGGAGTGAGCAGTTCTTC. Translating it yields CASSLPGLAGSEQFF.

The chain recombines TRBV6-5 with TRBJ1-5; a possible D gene is TRBD1 (5 bases). This CDR3 spans 14 amino acids. V was cut by 2 bases and J by 11 bases, with 16 bases left in between. The germline V gene encodes CDR1 MNHEY and CDR2 SVGAGI. CDR3 amino acids: CASSYGPDRRAQHF. The DNA for the CDR3 is TGTGCCAGCAGTTACGGCCCTGACAGAAGGGCCCAGCATTTT.

This clone showed up just a few times. V usage is TRBV6-4 and J usage is TRBJ2-3, with 9 bases fitting TRBD2. Germline V gives CDR1 MRHNA, CDR2 SNTAGT. CDR3 length: 15 residues. The V gene end was trimmed by 3 bases and the J gene end by 2 bases; junction bases not matched to a gene: 3. The CDR3 DNA sequence: TGTGCCAGCAGTGAAGGCGGGGGGGCCACAGATACGCAGTATTTT. Its protein product is CASSEGGGATDTQYF.

The chain is built from TRBV5-1 and TRBJ2-5; D call uncertain. This CDR3 is built from 11 residues. Trimming pared 1 base from V and 5 bases from J, leaving 3 bases between. Germline V gene data show CDR1 as SGHRS and CDR2 as YFSETQ. DNA for the CDR3: TGCGCCAGCAGCTTGCGGGAGACCCAGTACTTC. Protein product: CASSLRETQYF.

The chain links TRBV29-1 to TRBJ1-3, with D possibly being TRBD1 (5 bases). Trimming pared 8 bases from V and 6 bases from J, leaving 17 bases between. From germline, CDR1 is SQVTM and CDR2 ANQGSEA. The CDR3 length is 13 residues. The CDR3 region has the DNA TGCAGCATTCTCAGGGTTTCGGAAAACACCATATATTTT. Its translation: CSILRVSENTIYF.

The chain has TRBV6-1 and TRBJ1-5; D is unresolved. CDR1 is MNHNS, CDR2 SASEGT, per germline. CDR3 length: 14 amino acids. V lost 1 base, J lost 6 bases, and 10 bases lay in between. The CDR3 loop is CASSEDRGIQPQHF. The CDR3 nucleotides read TGTGCCAGCAGTGAAGATCGGGGAATTCAGCCCCAGCATTTT.